This T cell receptor beta chain is from a study of OX40 agonist ivuxolimab in advanced cancers. Looking at the study overall: Ivuxolimab was an agonistic, fully human IgG2 monoclonal antibody directed against OX40 (CD134), a costimulatory receptor. Intravenous ivuxolimab was administered to patients every 2 weeks at six dose levels: 0.01, 0.1, 0.3, 1.5, 3 and 10 mg/kg. Of the roughly 54 dose-escalation patients, hepatocellular carcinoma was present in 19, melanoma in roughly 15, renal cell carcinoma in 9 and head and neck cancer in 9. The dose-escalation cohort was 82.7% male with a mean age of about 60 years, ranging from roughly 20 to 80. Prior anti-PD-1, anti-PD-L1 or anti-CTLA-4 therapy was permitted, and checkpoint inhibitors had been received by more than 35% of dose-escalation patients. Three dose-escalation patients achieved partial responses, one with hepatocellular carcinoma and two with cutaneous melanoma. The point of sequencing TCRbeta in the periphery was to test whether ivuxolimab changed TCR sequence diversity and drove clonal T-cell expansion. The paper covers the monotherapy dose-escalation part of the phase I ivuxolimab trial, which included N = 52 patients. What the research found in general, with its limitations: On average, CD8+ T cells showed more expanded clones than CD4+ T cells after ivuxolimab. Partial responders in the 0.1-3.0 mg/kg groups had among the lowest normalized peripheral clonal expansion, especially among CD8+ T cells. Low levels of normalized T-cell clonal expansion were also shown by some nonresponding patients. The antigen specificity of the clonally expanded peripheral T cells was not determined. At doses of 0.1 to 3.0 mg/kg, clonal expansion of both CD4+ and CD8+ T cells in blood was seen between baseline and week 6.

Comments on this clone: Its antigen is currently not known. Base qualities are not recorded, but no much larger clone differs from it by a single base.

To sequence the TCRbeta CDR3 region, genomic DNA was isolated from the sorted cells. The immunoSEQ Assay was used to sequence the TCRbeta CDR3 regions. The clones in this table, taken by TCRdb from immuneACCESS, are in-frame only. Not every clone is retained; where verified, under half of the shortfall comes from an unresolved V gene, and the cause of the rest is unknown. This sample gives around 99,000 clones in total; under 95% of them show up just once. The ten largest clones capture approximately 1.3% of the sample. Patients with autoimmune disease history or receiving systemic immunosuppression were excluded from the trial. Peripheral blood for TCR sequencing was collected from all dose cohorts at baseline, on cycle 4 day 1, and on cycle 7 day 1. The samples were drawn from a first-in-human, open-label, multicenter phase I dose-escalation trial of ivuxolimab. The trial enrolled adults with locally advanced or metastatic head and neck squamous cell, hepatocellular, melanoma or renal cell carcinoma. Before TCR sequencing, CD4+ T cells and CD8+ T cells were sorted from peripheral blood as separate populations.

From the cysteine through the phenylalanine, the CDR3 covers 16 amino acids. The only DNA kept is the CDR3, 48 bases in frame from the first base. V and J are truncated by 4 bases and 0 bases respectively, leaving an intervening sequence of 17 bases. Based on the germline V gene (reference sequence), the CDR1 and CDR2 sequences are SGHNT and YYREEE. This clonotype was obtained from an adult with an advanced solid tumor such as melanoma, head and neck, liver or kidney cancer. The chain uses TRBV5-4 and TRBJ2-7, with no D gene named confidently. The specimen was CD4+ or CD8+ T cells sorted from blood, collected in a trial of the OX40 agonist ivuxolimab. The CDR3 has the sequence CASSQVGSRSSYEQYF. The DNA sequence is given as TGTGCCAGCAGCCAAGTCGGCAGCAGGAGCTCCTACGAGCAGTACTTC. Reference TRBV5-4 and TRBJ2-7 genes cover what lies past the CDR3, so the full variable domain is ETGVTQSPTHLIKTRGQQVTLRCSSQSGHNTVSWYQQALGQGPQFIFQYYREEENGRGNFPPRFSGLQFPNYSSELNVNALELDDSALYLCASSQVGSRSSYEQYFGPGTRLTVT.